The clone carrying this T cell receptor (beta chain) was recorded at least ten times. The CDR3 sequence is 15 residues long. With 1 base removed from V and 3 bases from J, the gap between germline ends came to 10 bases. The entry originates in a study of T-cell reconstitution after alpha-beta-depleted transplantation in children. Preparation of the TCRbeta library used unique molecular identifiers. TCRdb re-analysed the PCR reads in MiXCR, keeping a single row per CDR3 protein. The data show 200,000 to 250,000 distinct CDR3 sequences, with approximately 11% seen just once and 28% held by the top ten.

Sample: PBMCs, taken before TCRalphabeta/CD19-depleted stem cell transplant. The source is a child younger than two with acute myeloid leukemia, due to receive a stem cell transplant. V and J are TRBV12-3 or TRBV12-4 and TRBJ2-1; TRBD2 is a possible D gene (6 bases). CDR3 loop: CASSLGASVYNEQFF. The CDR3 DNA sequence: TGTGCCAGCAGTTTAGGAGCTAGCGTCTACAATGAGCAGTTCTTC.